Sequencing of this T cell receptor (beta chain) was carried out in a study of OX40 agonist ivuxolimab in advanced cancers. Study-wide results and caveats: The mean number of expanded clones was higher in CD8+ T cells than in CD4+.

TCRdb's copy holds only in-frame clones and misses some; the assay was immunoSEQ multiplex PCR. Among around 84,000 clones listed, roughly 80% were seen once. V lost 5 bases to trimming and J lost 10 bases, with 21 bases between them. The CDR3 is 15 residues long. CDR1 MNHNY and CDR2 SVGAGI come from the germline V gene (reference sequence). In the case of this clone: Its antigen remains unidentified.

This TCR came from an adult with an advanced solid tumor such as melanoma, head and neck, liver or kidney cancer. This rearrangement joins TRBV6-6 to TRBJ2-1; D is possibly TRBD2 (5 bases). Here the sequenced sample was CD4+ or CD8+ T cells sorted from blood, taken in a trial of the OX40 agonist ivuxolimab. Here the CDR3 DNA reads TGTGCCAGCAGTGGGTCGAGGGTATCAAGTCGGGAGCAGTTCTTC. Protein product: CASSGSRVSSREQFF.